Shown below are 13 T cell receptor beta chains from a single sample sequenced in a study of T cell clonality in common variable immunodeficiency. Findings and limits, study-wide: In common variable immunodeficiency, TCR beta chains reportedly carried fewer deletions and N-nucleotide insertions.

Libraries were prepared by immunoSEQ multiplex PCR; TCRdb keeps only in-frame clonotypes and omits some of them. The profile covers about 19,000 clones, none occurring a single time. Their target antigens are unknown. Sequenced: peripheral blood mononuclear cells. The receptors come from a human donor with common variable immunodeficiency.

Worth noting for this clone: Read data end 3 residues before the CDR3 end; the end is taken from the germline J gene. V and J are TRBV6-2 or TRBV6-3 and TRBJ1-3; TRBD1 matches at 7 bases. This CDR3 is 14 amino acids long. Per the germline V gene, CDR1 is MNHEY and CDR2 is SVGEGT. With V trimmed by 6 bases and J by 5 bases, 7 bases remained unmatched. The DNA read from the CDR3 is TGTGCCAGCAGCCGTACGGGACAGCGAAACACC. Amino acid sequence: CASSRTGQRNT. The full-length CDR3 reads as CASSRTGQRNTIYF.

The CDR3 region is CASSPPGQQPQHF. Incomplete CDR3 DNA: TGTGCCAGCTCACCGCCGGGTCAGCAGCCC. This sequence joins TRBV18 and TRBJ1-5; D ambiguous. The sequenced fragment ends 3 residues before the CDR3 boundary, so the rest is inferred from the germline J gene. The CDR3 extends over 13 amino acids. Looked up from germline, CDR1 is KGHSH and CDR2 is LQKENI. V was trimmed by 3 bases and J by 7 bases, leaving 10 bases between them.

On this clone: The missing CDR3 end, 3 residues past where the read stops, is filled in from the germline J gene. The chain links TRBV6-2 or TRBV6-3 to TRBJ2-7; the D gene is possibly TRBD1 (6 bases). The length of the CDR3 is 14 residues. Germline V lookup: CDR1 MNHEY, CDR2 SVGEGT. Trimming stripped 0 bases from V and 4 bases from J, with 10 bases between. The DNA read from the CDR3 is TGTGCCAGCAGTTACTCGGGCAGGGGTTACGAG. As protein: CASSYSGRGYE. In full, the CDR3 reads CASSYSGRGYEQYF.

This clone has only a few counts. Read data end 3 residues before the CDR3 end; the end is taken from the germline J gene. Other nucleotide sequences in the sample specify the same CDR3. The chain carries TRBV19 and TRBJ2-1; D may be TRBD1 (7 bases). The germline gives CDR1 LNHDA, CDR2 SQIVND (reference sequence). The CDR3 totals 17 residues. Trimming took 5 bases from V and 3 from J, leaving 20 bases between them. The CDR3 spells CASSPQGGQLFYNEQFF. CDR3 DNA, as far as it was read: TGTGCCAGTAGTCCGCAGGGGGGACAACTTTTCTACAATGAG. The variable domain in full, completed from reference TRBV19 and TRBJ2-1, reads DGGITQSPKYLFRKEGQNVTLSCEQNLNHDAMYWYRQDPGQGLRLIYYSQIVNDFQKGDIAEGYSVSREKKESFPLTVTSAQKNPTAFYLCASSPQGGQLFYNEQFFGPGTRLTVL.

Details on this clone: The missing CDR3 end, 3 residues past where the read stops, is filled in from the germline J gene. The gene calls are TRBV7-6 and TRBJ2-1; 11 bases are a match to TRBD2. Germline V gene sequence: CDR1 SGHVS, CDR2 FNYEAQ. V was pared by 1 base and J by 2 bases, with 4 bases of the junction left unmatched. This CDR3 is 17 amino acids long. Partial CDR3 DNA: TGTGCCAGCAGCTTAGAGACTAGCGGGGCGCCCTACAATGAG. Amino acids: CASSLETSGAPYNE. The entire CDR3 protein is CASSLETSGAPYNEQFF. Combining the CDR3 with reference TRBV7-6 and TRBJ2-1 gives the whole variable domain GAGVSQSPRYKVTKRGQDVALRCDPISGHVSLYWYRQALGQGPEFLTYFNYEAQQDKSGLPNDRFSAERPEGSISTLTIQRTEQRDSAMYRCASSLETSGAPYNEQFFGPGTRLTVL.

The table lists this clone with a few counts. The read ends 3 residues early relative to the CDR3; the germline J gene fills the gap. The chain recombines TRBV7-3 with TRBJ2-6; maybe TRBD2 (6 bases). The CDR3 has 16 residues. Trimming left V 3 bases short and J 2 bases short, with 11 bases between. Per the germline V gene, CDR1 is SGHTA and CDR2 is FQGTGA. CDR3 DNA (partial): TGTGCCAGCAGCTTGTTTCCGGGGGCTGGGGCCAACGTC. It is translated as CASSLFPGAGANV. The whole CDR3 sequence reads CASSLFPGAGANVLTF.

This clone was counted many times. The CDR3 protein is CASSTVNRGGYTF. The DNA read from the CDR3 is TGTGCCAGCAGTACCGTTAACAGGGGCGGC. The V gene is TRBV28, the J gene TRBJ1-2, with 7 bases matching TRBD1. The read terminates 3 residues ahead of where the CDR3 ends, so the germline J gene completes it. The CDR3 is 13 amino acids. Germline V lookup: CDR1 MDHEN, CDR2 SYDVKM.

Worth noting for this clone: With the read ending 3 residues before the CDR3 end, the germline J gene is used to fill in that end. This chain joins TRBV10-2 and TRBJ1-1; TRBD1 aligns across 7 bases. The CDR3 extends over 11 amino acids. Germline CDR1 reads WSHSY; CDR2 reads SAAADI. The DNA read from the CDR3 is TGCGCCAGCAGTGTGGGACAGGAA. It specifies CASSVGQE. The whole CDR3 is CASSVGQEAFF.

Points on this clone: The CDR3 end falls 3 residues outside the read, so it is completed with the germline J gene. This chain joins TRBV5-8 and TRBJ2-5, with TRBD1 as a possible D gene (6 bases). Trimming took off 7 bases at V and 7 bases at J, with 20 bases between the two ends. CDR1 and CDR2 from the germline V gene are SGHTS and YDEGEE. The CDR3 extends over 14 amino acids. This CDR3 is CASPWGLGQRTQYF. CDR3 DNA, as far as it was read: TGTGCCAGCCCATGGGGGCTAGGGCAAAGGACC.

The table lists this clone with many counts. The part of the CDR3 DNA that was read is TGCAGTGCTCAAAACAGGGGAGGCTCCTACGAG. Translated: CSAQNRGGSYE. The entire CDR3 reads CSAQNRGGSYEQYF. The chain is built from TRBV20-1 and TRBJ2-7, with D perhaps TRBD1 (7 bases). Sequencing ends 3 residues short of the CDR3 end; the germline J gene provides the rest. V gave up 5 bases and J gave up 0 bases, with 14 bases separating them. Germline-derived CDR1 and CDR2 are DFQATT and SNEGSKA (reference sequence). This CDR3 comprises 14 residues.

This clone has only a few counts. With the read ending 3 residues before the CDR3 end, the germline J gene is used to fill in that end. The rearrangement joins TRBV18 to TRBJ2-1; no firm D call. This CDR3 is 13 amino acids long. Germline lookup yields CDR1 KGHSH and CDR2 LQKENI. Trimming took 2 bases from V and 3 from J, leaving 5 bases between them. CDR3 bases read: TGTGCCAGCTCACCAGGCGGCTACAATGAG. This encodes CASSPGGYNE. The full CDR3 sequence reads CASSPGGYNEQFF.

This clone was detected many times. The CDR3 end is not reached by the read, which stops 3 residues before it; the germline J gene fills it in. The chain recombines TRBV7-3 with TRBJ2-7, with TRBD2 matching over 10 bases. Germline assignment: CDR1 SGHTA and CDR2 FQGTGA. CDR3 length: 15 amino acids. With V trimmed by 3 bases and J by 3 bases, 5 bases remained unmatched. The covered CDR3 bases are TGTGCCAGCAGCTTGAAGCGGGGGGGCCTCTACGAG. It yields the protein CASSLKRGGLYE. The full CDR3 protein is CASSLKRGGLYEQYF.

Points on this clone: The read ends 3 residues shy of where the CDR3 ends; the end is completed using the germline J gene. The J gene is TRBJ2-6, the V gene TRBV13; TRBD1 aligns across 8 bases. V shed 5 bases, J shed 1 base, and the junction held 16 bases outside the gene matches. The germline V gene encodes CDR1 PRHDT and CDR2 FYEKMQ (reference sequence). The CDR3 length is 20 residues. CDR3 DNA (partial): TGTGCCAGCAGCACCCTGAGGTCAGGGGGCATCCATTCTGGGGCCAACGTC. This translates into CASSTLRSGGIHSGANV. The complete CDR3 sequence is CASSTLRSGGIHSGANVLTF.